A single sample is the source of the 29 T cell receptor beta chains below, sequenced in a study of blood T cell repertoires in COVID-19. The assay was immunoSEQ multiplex PCR, and TCRdb's table has in-frame clones only and misses some. The sample shows about 140,000 clones, less than 80% of them seen only once. Material: peripheral blood. Receptors were obtained from a man between 60 and 75 years old with acute or convalescent COVID-19.

The chain joins TRBV5-1 to TRBJ2-2, with D tentatively TRBD1 (6 bases). The germline V gene has CDR1 SGHRS and CDR2 YFSETQ. This CDR3 region has 15 residues. V was pared by 5 bases and J by 3 bases, with 14 bases between. The CDR3 loop is CASRPSDSYTGELFF. In nucleotides, the CDR3 is TGCGCCAGCAGGCCCTCGGACAGCTACACCGGGGAGCTGTTTTTT.

The rearrangement uses TRBV30 and TRBJ2-3, with TRBD2 matching 8 bases. Germline CDR1 is GTSNPN and CDR2 is SVGIG (reference sequence). CDR3 length: 14 amino acids. The J segment lost 4 bases and the V segment lost 5 bases, leaving 8 bases of the junction unmatched. The CDR3 sequence is CAWGSGSRADTQYF. The CDR3 region has the DNA TGTGCCTGGGGGAGCGGGAGTCGAGCAGATACGCAGTATTTT.

The rearrangement links TRBV29-1 to TRBJ1-1; no clear D gene. CDR3 size: 11 residues. With 8 bases removed from V and 1 base from J, the gap between germline ends came to 8 bases. Germline CDR1 is SQVTM and CDR2 is ANQGSEA. The CDR3 reads CSPERNTEAFF. CDR3 coding DNA: TGCAGCCCCGAGAGGAACACTGAAGCTTTCTTT.

The chain recombines TRBV2 with TRBJ2-5, with a tentative D call TRBD2 (5 bases). Germline-derived CDR1 and CDR2 are SNHLY and FYNNEI. The ends were cut back, 2 bases at V and 2 bases at J, with 9 bases in the middle. This CDR3 has 14 residues. The CDR3 loop reads CASSEIPGQETQYF. The CDR3 nucleotides are TGTGCCAGCAGTGAAATCCCGGGACAAGAGACCCAGTACTTC.

The chain carries TRBV19 and TRBJ2-7; TRBD1 might be the D (5 bases). This CDR3 comprises 11 residues. Trimming took off 4 bases at V and 5 bases at J, with 6 bases between the two ends. CDR1 is LNHDA and CDR2 is SQIVND in the germline V gene (reference sequence). This CDR3 is CASSTRDEQYF. Here the CDR3 DNA reads TGTGCCAGTAGTACCAGGGACGAGCAGTACTTC.

The chain carries TRBV28 and TRBJ1-1, with D unresolved. Deletions cut 8 bases from V and 6 bases from J, with 13 bases between. The CDR3 spans 12 residues. CDR1 and CDR2 from the germline V gene are MDHEN and SYDVKM. CDR3 region: CASRAGGAEAFF. Here the CDR3 DNA reads TGTGCCAGCCGAGCGGGCGGCGCTGAAGCTTTCTTT. Filled out from reference TRBV28 and TRBJ1-1, the complete variable domain reads DVKVTQSSRYLVKRTGEKVFLECVQDMDHENMFWYRQDPGLGLRLIYFSYDVKMKEKGDIPEGYSVSREKKERFSLILESASTNQTSMYLCASRAGGAEAFFGQGTRLTVV.

V usage is TRBV5-5 and J usage is TRBJ2-5; D is perhaps TRBD1 (5 bases). V was trimmed by 7 bases and J by 3 bases, leaving 10 bases between them. This CDR3 region has 12 residues. Germline CDR1 SGHKS, CDR2 YYEKEE (reference sequence). Here the CDR3 DNA reads TGTGCCAGCGGGCAGACAGAAGAGACCCAGTACTTC. Its protein product is CASGQTEETQYF.

The gene calls are TRBV2 and TRBJ1-2; a weak D match, TRBD1 (6 bases). The V and J ends lost 7 bases and 5 bases respectively, with 11 bases between them. This CDR3 has 12 amino acids. CDR1 is SNHLY and CDR2 is FYNNEI in the germline V gene. Here the CDR3 reads CASNQGLYGYTF. Here the CDR3 DNA reads TGTGCCAGCAATCAGGGGTTGTATGGCTACACCTTC.

V is TRBV4-3 and J is TRBJ2-5, with 11 bases identical to TRBD2. The CDR3 runs 14 residues. The V segment lost 2 bases and the J segment 5 bases; nucleotides outside the gene matches: 1. Germline V CDR1 and CDR2: LGHNA, YSLEER. Here the CDR3 reads CASSQIAGGETQYF. In DNA, the CDR3 is TGCGCCAGCAGCCAAATAGCGGGAGGGGAGACCCAGTACTTC.

This chain connects TRBV18 to TRBJ1-1; 7 bases are shared with TRBD1. This CDR3 comprises 13 residues. V lost 6 bases and J lost 8; bases outside the gene matches: 9. Germline CDR1 and CDR2: KGHSH and LQKENI. CDR3 in amino acids: CASSPSRGWEAFF. CDR3 DNA: TGTGCCAGCTCTCCCTCCAGGGGGTGGGAAGCTTTCTTT.

This chain uses TRBV3-1 (or the pseudogene TRBV3-2) with TRBJ2-2; 9 bases map to TRBD1. The CDR3 is 16 amino acids. Germline CDR1 LGHDT, CDR2 YNNKEL (reference sequence). V gave up 6 bases and J gave up 4 bases; unmatched junction bases: 9. This CDR3 reads CASSRTGVSGTGELFF. As DNA, the CDR3 is TGTGCCAGCAGTCGGACAGGGGTCAGTGGCACCGGGGAGCTGTTTTTT.

This clone was seen a handful of times. The identical CDR3 is also encoded by other nucleotide sequences in the sample. The rearrangement uses TRBV28 and TRBJ1-2; 7 nucleotides match TRBD1. This CDR3 is 13 amino acids long. The germline gives CDR1 MDHEN, CDR2 SYDVKM. V lost 3 bases to trimming and J lost 2 bases; unmatched junction nucleotides: 0. CDR3 coding DNA: TGTGCCAGCAGTTTGACAGGGAACTATGGCTACACCTTC. It yields the protein CASSLTGNYGYTF.

The chain combines TRBV29-1 with TRBJ1-5; 10 nucleotides agree with TRBD1. The CDR3 length is 14 residues. The V gene end was trimmed by 4 bases and the J gene end by 2 bases; junction bases not matched to a gene: 2. CDR1 and CDR2 from the germline V gene are SQVTM and ANQGSEA. For the CDR3, the DNA is TGCAGCGTTGGGGACAGGGGTGGCAATCAGCCCCAGCATTTT. This translates into CSVGDRGGNQPQHF.

The gene calls are TRBV19 and TRBJ1-4; perhaps TRBD1 as D (5 bases). This CDR3 has 15 residues. Germline lookup yields CDR1 LNHDA and CDR2 SQIVND (reference sequence). Trimming removed 5 bases from V and 7 bases from J, with 17 bases in between. The CDR3 spells CASSFPRAGGEKLFF. The CDR3 region has the DNA TGTGCCAGTAGTTTCCCCAGGGCTGGCGGTGAAAAACTGTTTTTT.

Written as DNA, the CDR3 is TGCGCCAGCAGCTTGACTGACTATGGCTACACCTTC. This gives the protein CASSLTDYGYTF. This chain connects TRBV5-1 to TRBJ1-2; D gene unclear. This CDR3 is built from 12 residues. CDR1 SGHRS and CDR2 YFSETQ come from the germline V gene. Trimming took 1 base from V and 3 from J, leaving 4 bases between them.

The V gene is TRBV4-2, the J gene TRBJ1-2, with TRBD1 matching 10 bases. Per germline, CDR1 LGHNA and CDR2 YNFKEQ. There are 16 residues in the CDR3. Trimming took 1 base from V and 2 from J; bases not matched to a gene: 4. The CDR3 loop reads CASSQARDRGNYGYTF. The CDR3 DNA reads TGTGCCAGCAGCCAAGCCCGGGACAGGGGAAACTATGGCTACACCTTC.

This clone appeared a few times. V gene TRBV5-4 combines with J gene TRBJ2-1; a weak D match, TRBD2 (6 bases). Germline values: CDR1 SGHNT, CDR2 YYREEE (reference sequence). Trimming left V 3 bases short and J 0 bases short, with 19 bases between. The CDR3 runs to 18 residues. The CDR3 DNA reads as TGTGCCAGCAGCTCATACCTTCCAGGGAGGCTCTCCTACAATGAGCAGTTCTTC. Protein: CASSSYLPGRLSYNEQFF.

The gene calls are TRBV27 and TRBJ2-3; the D gene is possibly TRBD2 (5 bases). Germline assignment: CDR1 MNHEY and CDR2 SMNVEV (reference sequence). Trimming removed 7 bases from V and 2 bases from J, with 13 bases in between. The CDR3 loop spans 14 amino acids. In DNA form, the CDR3 reads TGTGCCAGCATAGCGTATGGTAACACAGATACGCAGTATTTT. This sequence encodes CASIAYGNTDTQYF.

This sequence joins TRBV19 and TRBJ2-7, with D tentatively TRBD2 (6 bases). The V end was cut by 6 bases, the J end by 2 bases, with 20 bases between. The CDR3 sequence is 16 residues long. Germline loops: CDR1 LNHDA, CDR2 SQIVND (reference sequence). The CDR3 sequence: CASSSAGGQATYEQYF. In nucleotides, the CDR3 is TGTGCCAGTAGCTCCGCCGGAGGGCAGGCCACCTACGAGCAGTACTTC.

The V gene is TRBV6-1, the J gene TRBJ2-3; 7 nucleotides align to TRBD1. The CDR3 is made up of 14 amino acids. Trimming at V came to 3 bases and at J to 3 bases, leaving 3 bases not matched to a gene. CDR1 and CDR2 from the germline V gene are MNHNS and SASEGT. CDR3 sequence (DNA): TGTGCCAGCAGTGAGGACAGGAGTACAGATACGCAGTATTTT. Translating gives CASSEDRSTDTQYF.

J is TRBJ2-7 and V is TRBV10-3; 7 bases are shared with TRBD2. Germline lookup yields CDR1 ENHRY and CDR2 SYGVKD. The CDR3 is 12 residues long. J gave up 3 bases and V 8 bases, and 4 bases lay outside the gene matches. For the CDR3, the DNA is TGTGCCATCGGGGGGGAGAGCTACGAGCAGTACTTC. It translates to CAIGGESYEQYF.

This chain connects TRBV12-3 or TRBV12-4 to TRBJ1-2; weak D call: TRBD1 (5 bases). The length of the CDR3 is 13 residues. Trimming stripped 7 bases from V and 7 bases from J, with 16 bases between. CDR3 protein: CASTTGGLLGYTF. The CDR3 DNA reads as TGTGCCAGCACTACGGGGGGTCTCCTTGGCTACACCTTC.

This clone was seen a few times. The chain links TRBV27 to TRBJ2-7; 7 nucleotides line up with TRBD2. CDR3 size: 14 residues. The J segment lost 2 bases and the V segment lost 4 bases, leaving 5 bases of the junction unmatched. CDR1 and CDR2 from the germline V gene are MNHEY and SMNVEV (reference sequence). The CDR3 is CASSSAGTAYEQYF. For the CDR3, the DNA is TGTGCCAGCAGTTCAGCGGGGACCGCCTACGAGCAGTACTTC.

This rearrangement joins TRBV18 to TRBJ1-1, with D maybe TRBD1 (6 bases). Trimming left V 5 bases short and J 0 bases short, with 10 bases between. This CDR3 has 14 residues. The V gene's germline CDR1 is KGHSH and CDR2 LQKENI. In DNA form, the CDR3 reads TGTGCCAGCTCATCCGGACAGTTGAACACTGAAGCTTTCTTT. Its translation is CASSSGQLNTEAFF. Based on the CDR3 plus reference TRBV18 and TRBJ1-1, the full variable domain is NAGVMQNPRHLVRRRGQEARLRCSPMKGHSHVYWYRQLPEEGLKFMVYLQKENIIDESGMPKERFSAEFPKEGPSILRIQQVVRGDSAAYFCASSSGQLNTEAFFGQGTRLTVV.

The V call is TRBV6-5, the J call TRBJ2-1; a possible D gene is TRBD1 (5 bases). Germline CDR1 and CDR2: MNHEY and SVGAGI. Between the trimmed V and J ends, which lost 8 bases and 9 bases, there was a span of 11 bases. CDR3 length equals 11 residues. This CDR3 reads CASQQASEQFF. The CDR3 DNA sequence: TGTGCCAGCCAACAGGCATCTGAGCAGTTCTTC.

The DNA for the CDR3 is TGCGCCAGCAGCTTGGGAAGGACCTGGGGGGACATTCAGTACTTC. It specifies CASSLGRTWGDIQYF. The chain couples TRBV5-1 to TRBJ2-4; possible D gene TRBD2, 6 bases. Trimming removed 0 bases from V and 8 bases from J, with 15 bases in between. Germline V gives CDR1 SGHRS, CDR2 YFSETQ. CDR3 size: 15 residues.

The chain links TRBV19 to TRBJ1-1; D gene uncertain. V shed 0 bases and J shed 6 bases, with 11 bases lying between them. Germline assignment: CDR1 LNHDA and CDR2 SQIVND (reference sequence). The CDR3 contains 14 residues. CDR3 coding DNA: TGTGCCAGTAGTATAGATTCACGGAGGGCTGAAGCTTTCTTT. Amino acid sequence: CASSIDSRRAEAFF.

The chain joins TRBV7-9 to TRBJ1-2; 7 bases fit TRBD1. The length of the CDR3 is 15 residues. The germline CDR1 and CDR2 sequences are SEHNR and FQNEAQ (reference sequence). The junction had 10 bases not matched to a gene; V was cut back by 5 bases and J by 4 bases. The CDR3 spells CASSLGRTGIYGYTF. The CDR3 nucleotides read TGTGCCAGCAGCCTCGGACGGACAGGCATCTATGGCTACACCTTC.

The genes are TRBV2 and TRBJ2-5; 7 bases are shared with TRBD1. The CDR3 is 15 residues long. Germline V lookup: CDR1 SNHLY, CDR2 FYNNEI. Trimming at V came to 9 bases and at J to 0 bases, leaving 10 bases not matched to a gene. DNA for the CDR3: TGTGCCAGATCCGGGGCCGGGACAGACCAAGAGACCCAGTACTTC. It yields the protein CARSGAGTDQETQYF.